This T cell receptor (beta chain) was sequenced in a study of T cell repertoires in ileal Crohn's disease. Study information: Every patient was operated on for stricturing (approximately 60%) or penetrating (approximately 40%) complications. Postoperative therapy was given to about half: 10 to 12 thiopurines, 18 anti-TNF agents.

Assay used: immunoSEQ multiplex PCR; TCRdb lists only in-frame clones, some missing. Of some 17,000 clones in the sample, 72% were seen once. In regard to this clone: Its matching antigen is unknown.

General study findings and limits: Sorted CD8 T cells held more high-frequency clones than CD4.

Germline CDR1 reads MNHEY; CDR2 reads SMNVEV (reference sequence). V lost 6 bases and J lost 4; bases outside the gene matches: 7. The CDR3 loop spans 14 amino acids. The sample was ileal tissue. The clonotype originates from an adult with Crohn's disease. The chain is built from TRBV27 and TRBJ2-7, with 9 bases fitting TRBD2. The CDR3 loop reads CASRTGLAGYEQYF. The CDR3 DNA follows: TGTGCCAGCAGGACGGGACTAGCCGGGTACGAGCAGTACTTC.